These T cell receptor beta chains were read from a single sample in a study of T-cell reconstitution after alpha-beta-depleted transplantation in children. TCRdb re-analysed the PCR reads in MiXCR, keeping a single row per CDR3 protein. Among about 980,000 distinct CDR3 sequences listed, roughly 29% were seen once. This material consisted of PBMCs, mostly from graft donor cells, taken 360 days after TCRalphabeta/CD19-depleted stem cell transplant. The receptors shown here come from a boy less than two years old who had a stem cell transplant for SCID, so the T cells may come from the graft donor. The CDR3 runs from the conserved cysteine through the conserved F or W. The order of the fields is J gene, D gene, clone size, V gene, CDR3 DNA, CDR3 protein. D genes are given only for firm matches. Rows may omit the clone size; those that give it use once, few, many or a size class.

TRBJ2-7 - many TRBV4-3 TGCGCCAGCAGCCAAGTCAGCCGGGGCTCCTACGAGCAGTACTTC CASSQVSRGSYEQYF
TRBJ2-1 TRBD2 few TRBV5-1 TGCGCCAGCAGCGACCTGACTAGCGGGGCTGCCAATGAGCAGTTCTTC CASSDLTSGAANEQFF
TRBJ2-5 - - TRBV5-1 TGCGCCAGCAGCTTGGGGACTCTAAGAACCCAGTACTTC CASSLGTLRTQYF
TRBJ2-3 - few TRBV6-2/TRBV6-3 TGTGCCAGCAGTAAGGCCAGCCCTACCAGCACAGATACGCAGTATTTT CASSKASPTSTDTQYF
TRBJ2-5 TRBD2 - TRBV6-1 TGTGCCAGCAGCAATAGCGGGGGCTACTCCGGGACCCAGTACTTC CASSNSGGYSGTQYF
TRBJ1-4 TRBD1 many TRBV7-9 TGTGCCAGCAGCCCTCTCGACAGGGTAGGTGAAAAACTGTTTTTT CASSPLDRVGEKLFF
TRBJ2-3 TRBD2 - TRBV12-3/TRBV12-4 TGTGCCAGCAGGCTGAGCGGGGGGCGCACAGATACGCAGTATTTT CASRLSGGRTDTQYF
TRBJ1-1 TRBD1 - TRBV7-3 TGTGCCAGCAGCTTGGCACAGGGGAATAGAGCTTTCTTT CASSLAQGNRAFF
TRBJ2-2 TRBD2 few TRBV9 TGTGCCAGCAGCGTAGAGGTAGCGGGGGCCTTCACCGGGGAGCTGTTTTTT CASSVEVAGAFTGELFF
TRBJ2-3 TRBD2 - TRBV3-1 TGTGCCAGCAGAGCCGGCTTCGGGGGGGCATCCACAGATACGCAGTATTTT CASRAGFGGASTDTQYF
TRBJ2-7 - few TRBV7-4 TGTGCCAGCAGCCATATCCGAATGGCCTCCTACGAGCAGTACTTC CASSHIRMASYEQYF
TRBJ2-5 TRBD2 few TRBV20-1 TGCAGTGCTAGACCGGGACTAGCGGGGGGGCCTCGAGAGACCCAGTACTTC CSARPGLAGGPRETQYF
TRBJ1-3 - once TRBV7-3 TGTGCCAGCAGCCCCGGGCTCCGCTCTGGAAACACCATATATTTT CASSPGLRSGNTIYF
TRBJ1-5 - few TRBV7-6 TGTGCCAGCAGTCGGGACGGAGATCAGCCCCAGCATTTT CASSRDGDQPQHF
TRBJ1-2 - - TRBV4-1 TGCGCCAGCAGCCGCGCACGGGACGGCGCATCGGGTGGCTACACCTTC CASSRARDGASGGYTF
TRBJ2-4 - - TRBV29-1 TGCAGCGTTGGTGAGGGAATAGCCAAAAACATTCAGTACTTC CSVGEGIAKNIQYF
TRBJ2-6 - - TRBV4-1 TGCGCCAGCAGCCAAGATCTCAGAGATCTAAGAACTTTCTCTGGGGCCAACGTCCTGACTTTC CASSQDLRDLRTFSGANVLTF
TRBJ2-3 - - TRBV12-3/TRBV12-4 TGTGCCAGCAGTCGGGGATGGGGTACAGATACGCAGTATTTT CASSRGWGTDTQYF
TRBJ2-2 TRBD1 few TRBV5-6 TGTGCCAGCAGCTGGGGACAGGGGGCCGGGGAGCTGTTTTTT CASSWGQGAGELFF
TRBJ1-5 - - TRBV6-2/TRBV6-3 TGTGCCAGCCAAAGAACAGGGTTATTCAATCAGCCCCAGCATTTT CASQRTGLFNQPQHF
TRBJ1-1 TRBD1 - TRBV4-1 TGCGCCAGCAGCCAAGAAGGACAGGGGGTCACTGAAGCTTTCTTT CASSQEGQGVTEAFF
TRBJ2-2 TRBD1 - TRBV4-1 TGCGCCAGCTCGACAGGGGGCTTTAACACCGGGGAGCTGTTTTTT CASSTGGFNTGELFF
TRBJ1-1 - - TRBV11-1 TGTGCCAGCAGCTTAGGGCCGACCATCCTCACGAACACTGAAGCTTTCTTT CASSLGPTILTNTEAFF
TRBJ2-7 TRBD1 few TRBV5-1 TGCGCCAGCAGCTTTCCCACAGGGGGCGGTCACTACGAGCAGTACTTC CASSFPTGGGHYEQYF
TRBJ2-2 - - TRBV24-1 TGTGCCACCAGTGACACTCGACAGGGAGGAATATACGCGAACACCGGGGAGCTGTTTTTT CATSDTRQGGIYANTGELFF
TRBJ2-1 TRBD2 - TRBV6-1 TGTGCCAGCGGCGCACGCGGGGGGGGGAATGAGCAGTTCTTC CASGARGGGNEQFF
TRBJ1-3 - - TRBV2 TGTGCCAGCAGTGGCCCCGGTCTTGGTCCAGGAAACACCATATATTTT CASSGPGLGPGNTIYF
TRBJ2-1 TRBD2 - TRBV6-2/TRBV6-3 TGTGCCAGCAGTTACTGGGCGGGGGGTTACAATGAGCAGTTCTTC CASSYWAGGYNEQFF
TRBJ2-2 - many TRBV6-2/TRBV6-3 TGTGCCAGCAGTCGGGCTGGGGAGCTGTTTTTT CASSRAGELFF
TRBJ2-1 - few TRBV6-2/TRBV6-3 TGTGCCAGCAGTTACTCCGATTGGGAGTTCCTACACAATGAGCAGTTCTTC CASSYSDWEFLHNEQFF
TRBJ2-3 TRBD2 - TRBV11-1 TGTGCCAGCAGCTTAATCCGGGGGGGCACAGAGGGCACAGATACGCAGTATTTT CASSLIRGGTEGTDTQYF
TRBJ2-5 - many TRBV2 TGTGCCAGCAGTTCACAGATGGAGACCCAGTACTTC CASSSQMETQYF
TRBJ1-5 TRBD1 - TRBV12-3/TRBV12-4 TGTGCCAGCAGCGGACAGGGGGCTATCAATCAGCCCCAGCATTTT CASSGQGAINQPQHF
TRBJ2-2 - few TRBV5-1 TGCGCCAGCAGCTTTGGCAGGGAACGGACCGGGGAGCTGTTTTTT CASSFGRERTGELFF
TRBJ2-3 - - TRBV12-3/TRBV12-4 TGTGCCAGCAGTTTTCAAATAGATACGCAGTATTTT CASSFQIDTQYF
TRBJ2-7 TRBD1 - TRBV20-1 TGCAGTGCGTGGACAGGGCAGGACGAGCAGTACTTC CSAWTGQDEQYF
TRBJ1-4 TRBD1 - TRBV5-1 TGCGCCAGCAGCCCCGGGACAGCATTTGAAAAACTGTTTTTT CASSPGTAFEKLFF
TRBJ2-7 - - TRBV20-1 TGCAGTGCCCAGAGGGTGGGGAGTCGAGCCCAAGGGCACGAGCAGTACTTC CSAQRVGSRAQGHEQYF
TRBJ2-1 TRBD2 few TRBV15 TGTGCCACCAGAGGCGGCGGGGGGTCCTACAATGAGCAGTTCTTC CATRGGGGSYNEQFF